Listed here is a single TCR beta chain. Its specificity is not known. This sample was taken from a study of Ad26.COV2.S vaccination and SARS-CoV-2 variants. Overall study: The donor was enrolled in the Ad26.COV2.S arm of the COV1001 trial. By the intramuscular route, Ad26.COV2.S was given once, or twice 56 days apart.

Whole-study results and caveats: People given the vaccine had a wider spike-specific TCR breadth than placebo recipients did.

Treatment denoted: some 19 received Ad26.COV2.S at low or high dose, single or two shots; about 5 received placebo; per-sample allocation not given. At day 63 after the first vaccine or placebo injection, samples were drawn. An Ad26 vector carrying the Wuhan-strain SARS-CoV-2 spike served as the vaccine. Data came from immunoSEQ multiplex PCR; TCRdb stores just in-frame clones and leaves some out. The top ten clones hold about 7.4% of a sample with approximately 350,000 clones, about four fifths of them seen once. This CDR3 spans 11 amino acids. Deletions cut 11 bases from V and 7 bases from J, with 15 bases between. The germline V gene encodes CDR1 SNHLY and CDR2 FYNNEI.

Sequenced here: peripheral blood, sampled in a trial of Ad26.COV2.S vaccine versus placebo. The origin of this receptor is a person aged 18-60 years who received the Ad26.COV2.S COVID-19 vaccine or a placebo. The rearrangement joins TRBV2 to TRBJ2-7; no firm D call. CDR3 sequence: CASRGFGEQYF. CDR3 bases: TGTGCCTCCCGAGGCTTCGGGGAGCAGTACTTC.